What follows are 4 T cell receptor beta chains derived from one specimen sequenced in a study of monozygotic twins with cystic fibrosis. Generated by immunoSEQ multiplex PCR, the TCRdb table keeps only in-frame clones and is missing some. The sample lists tens of thousands of clones; roughly 90% were seen once. The sequencing input was blood. The receptors were gathered from a girl under 10 years old with cystic fibrosis.

The chain carries TRBV4-3 and TRBJ2-4; 8 bases are a match to TRBD1. The CDR3 totals 15 residues. The V gene end was trimmed by 3 bases and the J gene end by 7 bases; junction bases not matched to a gene: 8. Germline V gene sequence: CDR1 LGHNA, CDR2 YSLEER. The CDR3 loop is CASSQRTGPFNIQYF. CDR3 in DNA: TGCGCCAGCAGCCAGCGGACAGGGCCTTTTAACATTCAGTACTTC.

The rearrangement links TRBV15 to TRBJ1-4; TRBD1 might be the D (5 bases). Germline loops: CDR1 LNHNV, CDR2 YYDKDF (reference sequence). The CDR3 is made up of 14 amino acids. Trimming shortened V by 0 bases and J by 4 bases, and 6 bases separated the two germline ends. The CDR3 spells CATSREQVNEKLFF. The CDR3 coding sequence is TGTGCCACCAGCAGAGAACAGGTTAATGAAAAACTGTTTTTT.

V usage is TRBV9 and J usage is TRBJ2-1; perhaps TRBD2 as D (7 bases). The CDR3 consists of 16 residues. CDR1 and CDR2 (germline): SGDLS, YYNGEE. The V end was cut by 4 bases, the J end by 7 bases, with 21 bases between. CDR3 coding DNA: TGTGCCAGCAGCATCAGAATGGGGGGGCAGCATAATGAGCAGTTCTTC. Translating it yields CASSIRMGGQHNEQFF.

The J gene is TRBJ2-7, the V gene TRBV5-6; D ambiguous. Germline CDR1 reads SGHDT; CDR2 reads YYEEEE. Trimming pared 3 bases from V and 2 bases from J, leaving 12 bases between. The CDR3 has 14 amino acids. In DNA, the CDR3 is TGTGCCAGCAGCTCGATCTTGAATACCTACGAGCAGTACTTC. Its translation: CASSSILNTYEQYF.